These 16 T cell receptor beta chains share one sample of origin, sequenced in a study of long-term antiretroviral therapy in people with HIV. At the survey level, the v3.0 immunoSEQ assay was run. Only in-frame clones appear in the TCRdb table, and some are missing; sequencing was by immunoSEQ multiplex PCR. The profile shows more than 20,000 clones, 81% of them singletons. The sample in question was unsorted PBMCs, obtained at the start of antiretroviral therapy, before treatment. The receptors come from a woman between 18 and 30 years old with HIV.

This clone was recorded only once. The J gene is TRBJ1-2, the V gene TRBV7-2; 8 bases agree with TRBD1. This CDR3 contains 14 residues. Germline V gives CDR1 SGHTA, CDR2 FQGNSA. V shed 2 bases, J shed 8 bases, and the junction held 7 bases outside the gene matches. The CDR3 DNA reads TGTGCCAGCAGCTTATCCGGACAGGGCAGGGGCTACACCTTC. It yields the protein CASSLSGQGRGYTF.

The chain combines TRBV11-2 with TRBJ2-2; TRBD1 matches at 11 bases. With 4 bases clipped from V and 3 bases from J, the junction kept 4 bases outside the gene matches. Germline V gives CDR1 SGHAT, CDR2 FQNNGV. There are 16 residues in the CDR3. The CDR3 DNA sequence: TGTGCCAGCAGCTGGCGGACAGGGGGCTACACCGGGGAGCTGTTTTTT. As protein: CASSWRTGGYTGELFF.

The rearrangement uses TRBV19 and TRBJ1-2; 8 bases agree with TRBD1. The J segment lost 4 bases and the V segment lost 1 base, leaving 5 bases of the junction unmatched. This CDR3 is 15 amino acids long. Germline CDR1 LNHDA, CDR2 SQIVND (reference sequence). The DNA of the CDR3 is TGTGCCAGTAGTATAGCGACAGGGGCGGGCTATGGCTACACCTTC. Its protein product is CASSIATGAGYGYTF.

V usage is TRBV28 and J usage is TRBJ1-4, with a tentative D call TRBD1 (5 bases). The CDR3 covers 15 residues. Per the germline V gene, CDR1 is MDHEN and CDR2 is SYDVKM. V lost 6 bases and J 5 bases, leaving 16 bases between the germline ends. The DNA of the CDR3 is TGTGCCAGCAGGCGCGCCCAGGGCAGAAATGAAAAACTGTTTTTT. Encoded protein: CASRRAQGRNEKLFF.

The chain combines TRBV27 with TRBJ2-7; 8 bases align to TRBD1. This CDR3 has 13 amino acids. V gave up 9 bases and J gave up 3 bases; unmatched junction bases: 7. Germline V lookup: CDR1 MNHEY, CDR2 SMNVEV (reference sequence). Here the CDR3 DNA reads TGTGCCAGTCGCCAGGGGGCTCTCTACGAGCAGTACTTC. Translated, it gives CASRQGALYEQYF.

This clone was detected only a few times. The chain uses TRBV5-6 and TRBJ1-4; tentatively, D is TRBD1 (5 bases). V lost 4 bases and J 8 bases, leaving 15 bases between the germline ends. The CDR3 length is 14 residues. CDR1 and CDR2 from the germline V gene are SGHDT and YYEEEE. The CDR3 DNA reads TGTGCCAGCAGCGTCCTGGACAAAGGAGAAAAACTGTTTTTT. It yields the protein CASSVLDKGEKLFF.

This rearrangement joins TRBV6-6 to TRBJ1-4, with a possible D match to TRBD1 (6 bases). The germline gives CDR1 MNHNY, CDR2 SVGAGI (reference sequence). The CDR3 loop spans 14 amino acids. V shed 6 bases and J shed 6 bases, with 14 bases lying between them. CDR3 DNA sequence: TGTGCCAGCAGCAGGACAGACACCGATGAAAAACTGTTTTTT. This encodes CASSRTDTDEKLFF.

The genes are TRBV28 and TRBJ2-7; D is undetermined. This CDR3 contains 15 residues. Between the trimmed V and J ends, which lost 3 bases and 0 bases, there was a span of 12 bases. The germline CDR1 and CDR2 sequences are MDHEN and SYDVKM. CDR3 nucleotide sequence: TGTGCCAGCAGTTTCGAAGGGCTGAGCTCCTACGAGCAGTACTTC. Its protein is CASSFEGLSSYEQYF.

The chain has TRBV6-5 and TRBJ2-5; no clear D gene. In germline, CDR1 is MNHEY, CDR2 SVGAGI. CDR3 length: 15 residues. Trimming stripped 4 bases from V and 4 bases from J, with 16 bases between. CDR3 nucleotide sequence: TGTGCCAGCAGTTTTGGACCGTTTGAGCGAGAGACCCAGTACTTC. It yields the protein CASSFGPFERETQYF.

This clone was picked up a small number of times. The rearrangement uses TRBV11-3 and TRBJ2-1; 7 nucleotides line up with TRBD1. The CDR3 is 14 amino acids. V dropped 1 base and J dropped 6; count of bases not matched to a gene: 3. In germline, CDR1 is SGHNT, CDR2 YENEEA. CDR3 sequence: CASSLGGTVNEQFF. The DNA of the CDR3 is TGTGCCAGCAGCTTAGGGGGGACAGTCAATGAGCAGTTCTTC.

V is TRBV9 and J is TRBJ1-4, with a weak D call TRBD1 (6 bases). The CDR3 is 17 amino acids. Germline values: CDR1 SGDLS, CDR2 YYNGEE. Trimming removed 0 bases at V and 2 bases at J, with 14 bases between. CDR3 sequence: CASSVGQGSHTNEKLFF. Here the CDR3 DNA reads TGTGCCAGCAGCGTAGGGCAGGGGAGCCACACTAATGAAAAACTGTTTTTT.

The chain recombines TRBV29-1 with TRBJ2-6; TRBD2 might be the D (5 bases). V shed 3 bases and J shed 0 bases, with 12 bases lying between them. The CDR3 has 16 residues. Germline V CDR1 and CDR2: SQVTM, ANQGSEA. CDR3 coding DNA: TGCAGCGTTGATGGAGACACTAGCTCTGGGGCCAACGTCCTGACTTTC. Encoded protein: CSVDGDTSSGANVLTF.

The chain joins TRBV18 to TRBJ2-7; no clear D gene. CDR1 and CDR2 (germline): KGHSH, LQKENI. V shed 1 base and J shed 6 bases, with 13 bases lying between them. CDR3 length equals 14 residues. CDR3 coding DNA: TGTGCCAGCTCACCACAGGCAAGCGTAGGCGAGCAGTACTTC. Amino acid sequence: CASSPQASVGEQYF.

In this sample, this clone turned up once. The chain joins TRBV4-3 to TRBJ2-4; 9 positions match TRBD2. Trimming cost V 1 base and J 7 bases; bases outside gene matches: 11. Germline values: CDR1 LGHNA, CDR2 YSLEER. The CDR3 is 17 amino acids. The CDR3 loop reads CASSQVASGDWGNIQYF. The CDR3 nucleotides read TGCGCCAGCAGCCAAGTCGCTAGCGGGGATTGGGGTAACATTCAGTACTTC.

The chain links TRBV19 to TRBJ1-3; TRBD1 matches 9 bases. With 3 bases clipped from V and 8 bases from J, the junction kept 5 bases outside the gene matches. From germline, CDR1 is LNHDA and CDR2 SQIVND (reference sequence). This CDR3 has 14 residues. CDR3 protein: CASSIGDRADTIYF. The DNA for the CDR3 is TGTGCCAGTAGTATTGGGGACAGGGCAGACACCATATATTTT.

The chain joins TRBV7-9 to TRBJ2-2; D is unresolved. The V end lost 3 bases, the J end lost 1 base, and 6 bases lay between the germline ends. Germline V CDR1 and CDR2: SEHNR, FQNEAQ (reference sequence). CDR3 length: 14 residues. The CDR3 is CASSFGGNTGELFF. The CDR3 coding sequence is TGTGCCAGCAGCTTTGGCGGGAACACCGGGGAGCTGTTTTTT.